The text below deals with one T cell receptor (beta chain). There is no known antigen for this receptor. The junction and the germline gene differ at one end; a read error may be behind it. The source of the sample is a study of T cells after yellow fever vaccination (dated by TCRdb to between 2019 and 2020). Regarding the research as a whole: The SMART-Seq v4 Ultra Low Input RNA kit was used to prepare libraries from fractions with low cell numbers. The cohort comprised two healthy male donors, one aged 18 to 29 and one aged 30 to 40 years. Bulk TCR alpha and beta repertoires were sequenced longitudinally to track T-cell clones before and after primary and booster YFV17D yellow fever vaccination. Blood was drawn at multiple timepoints before and after primary and secondary immunization, with bulk PBMC replicates and cell subsets isolated.

Instrument used: Illumina NovaSeq 6000. TCR cDNA was synthesized by 5'RACE template switching, which introduced a universal primer site and unique molecular identifiers. Priming of cDNA synthesis was performed from both the TCR alpha and TCR beta constant segments. Library amplification used two PCR steps, and the second PCR step added sample barcodes and sequencing adapters. Sequencing of libraries was done on Illumina HiSeq 2500 (2x100 bp) or NovaSeq (2x150 bp). Per the source publication's procedure: Demultiplexing of reads and collapsing into UMI consensus sequences were performed with MIGEC, and V(D)J alignment was carried out with MiXCR. Vaccine-responding clonotypes were identified with edgeR using replicate PBMC samples, with FDR below 0.01 and a log2 fold change above 5 up to day 15 being required. Each bulk clonotype received a CD4 or CD8 identity based on whether the sequenced CD4 or CD8 repertoire contained that clonotype at higher abundance. TCRdb reworked the public reads: Q25 trimming with fastp, MiXCR clone assembly, productive beta chains retained. When rows share a CDR3 protein, they turn into one entry using the most common DNA and genes. V and J calls and clone size were set by TCRdb, not the authors. In this sample the table shows 250,000 to 400,000 distinct CDR3 sequences, over 3.5% of which occur a single time. The ten largest clones capture just under 20% of the sample.

The treatment or condition label corresponds to: live attenuated yellow fever vaccine strain. At each blood-draw timepoint, two biological replicates of bulk PBMCs were obtained. PBMCs were isolated from peripheral blood using a standard Ficoll-Paque protocol. TriZol was used to extract RNA from bulk PBMCs, from CD4 and CD8 fractions, and from dextramer-positive and dextramer-negative fractions. Study-level results and caveats: Because abundant contaminating clonotypes from the bulk population could be contained in FACS-sorted repertoires, computational filtering was required. Only two donors were included in the study, so the extent to which the findings can be generalized is limited. The secondary T-cell response was weaker than the primary response but faster, peaking on day 5 instead of day 15. A small share of clonotypes occurred in both CD4 and CD8 compartments, likely arising from convergent recombination. After the booster, most of the clones that had expanded following primary vaccination were detected again (roughly 96% of CD4 and around 90% of CD8), which suggests that memory was broadly maintained.

Sequenced material: PBMCs, taken 15 days after the yellow fever booster vaccination. This sequence was found in a man aged 18-30 years who received the YFV17D yellow fever vaccine.

CDR3 sequence: CSVAGLASGEAQYF. Read as DNA, the sequence is TGCAGTGTCGCGGGACTAGCGTCGGGAGAGGCCCAGTACTTC. Recombination joined TRBV20-1 with TRBJ2-5; TRBD2 agrees with 10 junctional bases. CDR1 and CDR2 are drawn from the germline V gene (reference sequence): DFQATT, SNEGSKA. CDR3 length: 14 amino acids, cysteine to phenylalanine. The retained sequence is limited to the CDR3, 42 bases, with the frame set at the first base.